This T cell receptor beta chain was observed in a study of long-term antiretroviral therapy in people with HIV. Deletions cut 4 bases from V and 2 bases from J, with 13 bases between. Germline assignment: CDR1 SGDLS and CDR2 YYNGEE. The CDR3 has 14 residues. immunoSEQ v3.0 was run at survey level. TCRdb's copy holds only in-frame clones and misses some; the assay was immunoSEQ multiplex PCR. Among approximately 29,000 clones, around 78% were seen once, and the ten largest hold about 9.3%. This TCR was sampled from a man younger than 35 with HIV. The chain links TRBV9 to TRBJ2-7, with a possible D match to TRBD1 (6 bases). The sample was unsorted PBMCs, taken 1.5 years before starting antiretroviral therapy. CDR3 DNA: TGTGCCAGCAGCCCACGGACAGAAACCTACGAGCAGTACTTC. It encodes CASSPRTETYEQYF.